One TCR beta chain is described in this entry. Antigen: not known. The data are from a study of STAT5B mutations in CD4+ large granular lymphocyte leukemia. Germline V gene lookup returns CDR1 MNHEY and CDR2 SVGAGI. The V gene lost 0 bases and the J gene lost 10 bases, with 12 bases spanning the gap. This CDR3 comprises 14 residues. Study-level findings and limits: No patients shared main leukemic clonotypes, though around 24% appeared at low frequency elsewhere.

The assay was run at survey level. Profiling relied on immunoSEQ multiplex PCR, and the TCRdb table lists in-frame clones only, not all of them. The sample lists 30,000 to 40,000 clones; around 88% were seen once. This receptor was obtained from a human donor in good health. The chain employs TRBV6-5 and TRBJ1-4; D is unclear. Sequencing input: CD4+ T cells from blood buffy coats. CDR3 nucleotides: TGTGCCAGCAGTTACTCGACACTACAGAGAAAACTGTTTTTT. Translation gives CASSYSTLQRKLFF.